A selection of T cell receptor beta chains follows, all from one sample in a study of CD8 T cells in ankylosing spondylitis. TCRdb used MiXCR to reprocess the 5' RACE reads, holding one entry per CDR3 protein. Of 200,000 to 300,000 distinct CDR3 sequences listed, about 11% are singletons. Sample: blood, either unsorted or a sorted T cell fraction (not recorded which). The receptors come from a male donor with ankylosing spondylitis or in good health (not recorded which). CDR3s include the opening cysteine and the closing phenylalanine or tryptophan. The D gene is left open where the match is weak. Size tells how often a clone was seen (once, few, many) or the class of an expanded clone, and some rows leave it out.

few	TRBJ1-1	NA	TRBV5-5	CASSLSPSLRTEAFF	TGTGCCAGCAGCCTATCCCCATCCCTGAGAACTGAAGCTTTCTTT
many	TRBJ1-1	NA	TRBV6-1	CASSVGPTANTEAFF	TGTGCCAGCAGTGTAGGGCCAACAGCGAACACTGAAGCTTTCTTT
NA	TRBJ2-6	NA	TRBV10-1	CASGGRLAANVLTF	TGCGCCAGCGGTGGACGGCTGGCGGCCAACGTCCTGACTTTC
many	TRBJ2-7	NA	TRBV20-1	CSARDPSESSYEQYF	TGCAGTGCTAGAGATCCCAGCGAAAGCTCCTACGAGCAGTACTTC
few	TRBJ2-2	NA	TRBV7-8	CASSPESRSTGELFF	TGTGCCAGCAGCCCCGAGTCCCGATCTACCGGGGAGCTGTTTTTT
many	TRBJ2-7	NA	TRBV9	CASSPQPQTSYEQYF	TGTGCCAGCAGCCCTCAACCTCAGACCTCCTACGAGCAGTACTTC
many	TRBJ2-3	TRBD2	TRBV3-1	CASSQVGQRGADTQYF	TGTGCCAGCAGCCAAGTGGGGCAGCGGGGGGCAGATACGCAGTATTTT
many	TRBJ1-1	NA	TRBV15	CATSREYRDDYVEAFF	TGTGCCACCAGCAGAGAATATCGGGACGACTATGTTGAAGCTTTCTTT
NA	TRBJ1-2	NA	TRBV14	CASSQEGRYGYTF	TGTGCCAGCAGCCAAGAAGGCCGCTATGGCTACACCTTC
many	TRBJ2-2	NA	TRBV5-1	CASRTQGGSTGELFF	TGCGCCAGCAGAACCCAGGGGGGAAGCACCGGGGAGCTGTTTTTT
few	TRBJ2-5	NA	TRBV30	CAWTRGDLGETQYF	TGTGCCTGGACGCGTGGGGACCTTGGAGAGACCCAGTACTTC
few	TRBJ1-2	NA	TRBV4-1	CASSLGRAYGYTF	TGCGCCAGCAGCCTTGGACGGGCCTATGGCTACACCTTC
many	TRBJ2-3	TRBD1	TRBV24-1	CATSTPRTGGIDTQYF	TGTGCCACCAGTACACCCCGGACAGGGGGCATAGATACGCAGTATTTT
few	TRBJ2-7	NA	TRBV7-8	CASTVGAASYEQYF	TGTGCCAGCACCGTTGGGGCAGCATCCTACGAGCAGTACTTC
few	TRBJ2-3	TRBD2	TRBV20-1	CSAPFRGLAGSTDTQYF	TGCAGTGCTCCATTTCGAGGACTAGCGGGGAGCACAGATACGCAGTATTTT
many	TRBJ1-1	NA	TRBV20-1	CSARVQASRRDTEAFF	TGCAGTGCTAGGGTTCAGGCTTCCCGGAGGGACACTGAAGCTTTCTTT
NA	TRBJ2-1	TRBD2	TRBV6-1	CASSLTGLEITRNEQFF	TGTGCCAGCAGCCTCACGGGACTAGAAATAACCCGCAATGAGCAGTTCTTC
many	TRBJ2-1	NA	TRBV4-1	CASSQSDQVDYNEQFF	TGCGCCAGCAGCCAAAGCGACCAGGTAGATTACAATGAGCAGTTCTTC
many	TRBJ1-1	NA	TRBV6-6	CASSSLVGVNTEAFF	TGTGCCAGCAGTTCCCTTGTGGGGGTGAACACTGAAGCTTTCTTT
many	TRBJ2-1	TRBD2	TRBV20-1	CSARGLAGTTYNEQFF	TGCAGTGCTAGAGGGCTAGCGGGTACAACCTACAATGAGCAGTTCTTC
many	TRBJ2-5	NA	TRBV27	CASSLFPAVVETQYF	TGTGCCAGCAGTTTATTCCCAGCTGTTGTAGAGACCCAGTACTTC
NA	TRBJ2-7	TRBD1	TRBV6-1	CASSDINRGIEYEQYF	TGTGCCAGCTCCGACATTAACAGGGGGATCGAGTACGAGCAGTACTTC
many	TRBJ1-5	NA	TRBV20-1	CSASSPLRDQPQHF	TGCAGTGCTAGTTCCCCGCTCAGGGATCAGCCCCAGCATTTT
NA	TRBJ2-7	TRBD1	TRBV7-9	CASTYPPTGVEQYF	TGTGCCAGCACCTACCCACCGACAGGGGTCGAGCAGTACTTC
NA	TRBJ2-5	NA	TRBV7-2	CASSLAASLVQETQYF	TGTGCCAGCAGCTTAGCAGCTTCACTAGTCCAAGAGACCCAGTACTTC
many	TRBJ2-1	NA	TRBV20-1	CSASPGQRTYNEQFF	TGCAGTGCTAGCCCCGGACAACGTACCTACAATGAGCAGTTCTTC
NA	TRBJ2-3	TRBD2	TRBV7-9	CASSFWTSGVADTQYF	TGTGCCAGCAGCTTTTGGACTAGCGGGGTGGCAGATACGCAGTATTTT
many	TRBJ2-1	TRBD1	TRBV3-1	CASSQDRTGGQFF	TGTGCCAGCAGCCAAGACCGGACAGGGGGGCAGTTCTTC
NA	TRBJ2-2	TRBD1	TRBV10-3	CAIPGQGPDTGELFF	TGTGCCATTCCCGGACAGGGGCCAGACACCGGGGAGCTGTTTTTT
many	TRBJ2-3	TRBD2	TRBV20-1	CSAHPTSATDTQYF	TGCAGTGCTCATCCGACTAGCGCCACAGATACGCAGTATTTT
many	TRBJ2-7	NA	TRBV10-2	CASTQSLNAGYEQYF	TGCGCCAGCACACAATCATTGAATGCGGGCTACGAGCAGTACTTC
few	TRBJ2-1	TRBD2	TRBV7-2	CASSFSGTSGLNEQFF	TGTGCCAGCAGCTTTTCCGGGACTAGCGGCCTCAATGAGCAGTTCTTC
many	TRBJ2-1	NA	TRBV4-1	CASSQAWDNEQFF	TGCGCCAGCAGCCAAGCCTGGGACAATGAGCAGTTCTTC
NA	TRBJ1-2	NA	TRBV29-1	CSVDPGTPYGYTF	TGCAGCGTTGATCCGGGGACCCCCTATGGCTACACCTTC
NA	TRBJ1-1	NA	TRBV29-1	CSLGGGVGTEAFF	TGCAGCTTGGGGGGGGGAGTAGGGACTGAAGCTTTCTTT
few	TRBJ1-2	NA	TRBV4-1	CASSQDLGGKGYGYTF	TGCGCCAGCAGCCAAGATCTTGGGGGGAAGGGGTATGGCTACACCTTC
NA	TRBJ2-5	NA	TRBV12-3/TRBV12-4	CASSLAGGTETQYF	TGTGCCAGCAGTTTAGCGGGGGGCACCGAGACCCAGTACTTC
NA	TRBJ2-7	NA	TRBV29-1	CSVEQGRGAGSYEQYF	TGCAGCGTTGAGCAAGGTCGGGGGGCTGGGTCCTACGAGCAGTACTTC
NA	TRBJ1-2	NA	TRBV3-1	CASSQGANGYTF	TGTGCCAGCAGCCAGGGGGCCAATGGCTACACCTTC
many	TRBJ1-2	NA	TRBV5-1	CASSLPGGYGYTF	TGCGCCAGCAGCTTACCGGGAGGTTATGGCTACACCTTC
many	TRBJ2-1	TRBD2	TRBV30	CAWSTTSGAFGNEQFF	TGTGCCTGGAGTACCACTAGCGGGGCCTTCGGGAATGAGCAGTTCTTC
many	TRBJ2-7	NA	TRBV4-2	CASSGSLTYEQYF	TGTGCCTCTTCCGGGTCGCTAACCTACGAGCAGTACTTC
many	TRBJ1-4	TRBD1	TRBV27	CASSLDRVAQTNEKLFF	TGTGCCAGCAGCTTGGACAGGGTGGCCCAGACTAATGAAAAACTGTTTTTT
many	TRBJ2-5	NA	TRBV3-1	CASSQSGRETQYF	TGTGCCAGCAGCCAATCAGGAAGAGAGACCCAGTACTTC
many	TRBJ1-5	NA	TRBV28	CASSFDREYNQPQHF	TGTGCCAGCAGTTTTGATAGGGAATACAATCAGCCCCAGCATTTT
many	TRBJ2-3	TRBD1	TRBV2	CASSPQGAVDTQYF	TGTGCCAGCAGCCCCCAGGGGGCTGTAGATACGCAGTATTTT
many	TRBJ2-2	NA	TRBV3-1	CASTEYRGGAGELFF	TGTGCCAGCACCGAATACAGGGGAGGCGCCGGGGAGCTGTTTTTT